A single sample gave rise to the 16 T cell receptor beta chains below, sequenced in a study of blood T cell repertoires in COVID-19. The data were produced by immunoSEQ multiplex PCR, yet TCRdb's version contains in-frame clones alone and is incomplete. The profile shows some 70,000 clones, approximately 79% of them singletons. Material for sequencing was peripheral blood. These receptors were collected from a woman aged 45-65 years with acute or convalescent COVID-19.

The chain recombines TRBV12-3 or TRBV12-4 with TRBJ1-2; the D is unclear. With 3 bases removed from V and 5 bases from J, the gap between germline ends came to 10 bases. CDR3 length equals 13 residues. The CDR3 region has the DNA TGTGCCAGCAGTTTTTCGGGTGGTTATGGCTACACCTTC. Its translation is CASSFSGGYGYTF.

This chain joins TRBV5-6 and TRBJ2-3; the D gene is possibly TRBD2 (5 bases). The CDR3 is made up of 15 amino acids. Germline CDR1 and CDR2: SGHDT and YYEEEE. Trimming removed 1 base at V and 4 bases at J, with 13 bases between. The CDR3 DNA reads TGTGCCAGCAGCTTGTATCGGGAAGGGCCAGATACGCAGTATTTT. This gives the protein CASSLYREGPDTQYF. Full variable domain (missing parts from reference TRBV5-6 and TRBJ2-3): DAGVTQSPTHLIKTRGQQVTLRCSPKSGHDTVSWYQQALGQGPQFIFQYYEEEERQRGNFPDRFSGHQFPNYSSELNVNALLLGDSALYLCASSLYREGPDTQYFGPGTRLTVL.

The CDR3 loop reads CASSTTGRGNQPQHF. CDR3 nucleotides: TGTGCCAGTAGTACGACAGGGCGAGGCAATCAGCCCCAGCATTTT. V gene TRBV19 combines with J gene TRBJ1-5, with 7 bases aligning to TRBD1. Germline lookup yields CDR1 LNHDA and CDR2 SQIVND (reference sequence). J lost 2 bases, V lost 4 bases, and 5 bases had no gene match. This CDR3 contains 15 residues.

The chain is built from TRBV5-1 and TRBJ2-7; 12 nucleotides match TRBD2. Germline V CDR1 and CDR2: SGHRS, YFSETQ. J was trimmed by 4 bases and V by 0 bases; bases with no gene match: 5. The CDR3 is made up of 16 amino acids. The chain's CDR3 is CASSLGSSGRAYEQYF. CDR3 sequence (DNA): TGCGCCAGCAGCTTGGGGTCTAGCGGGAGGGCTTACGAGCAGTACTTC.

This sequence joins TRBV28 and TRBJ2-3, with TRBD2 as a possible D gene (5 bases). CDR3 length equals 16 residues. The V end lost 5 bases, the J end lost 2 bases, and 17 bases lay between the germline ends. CDR1 and CDR2 (germline): MDHEN, SYDVKM. CDR3 loop: CASSPDSLGITDTQYF. CDR3 nucleotides: TGTGCCAGCAGTCCGGACTCCTTGGGAATCACAGATACGCAGTATTTT.

In the case of this clone: At the DNA level, this CDR3 is encoded by other sequences in the same sample as well. The chain combines TRBV5-4 with TRBJ1-2, with D unresolved. Germline-derived CDR1 and CDR2 are SGHNT and YYREEE (reference sequence). The CDR3 contains 13 residues. Trimming took 4 bases from V and 2 from J, leaving 9 bases between them. The CDR3 region is CASSPDGNYGYTF. The DNA for the CDR3 is TGTGCCAGCAGCCCTGACGGGAACTATGGCTACACCTTC.

This clone was counted once. The chain employs TRBV30 and TRBJ1-3, with no clear D. The CDR3 spans 14 residues. With 2 bases removed from V and 0 bases from J, the gap between germline ends came to 8 bases. CDR1 is GTSNPN and CDR2 is SVGIG in the germline V gene (reference sequence). CDR3 loop: CAWSPVNSGNTIYF. DNA for the CDR3: TGTGCCTGGAGTCCAGTGAACTCTGGAAACACCATATATTTT. The whole variable domain, filled in from reference TRBV30 and TRBJ1-3, reads SQTIHQWPATLVQPVGSPLSLECTVEGTSNPNLYWYRQAAGRGLQLLFYSVGIGQISSEVPQNLSASRPQDRQFILSSKKLLLSDSGFYLCAWSPVNSGNTIYFGEGSWLTVV.

The chain has TRBV29-1 and TRBJ1-3; 7 bases are a match to TRBD1. Germline CDR1 and CDR2: SQVTM and ANQGSEA. V lost 2 bases, J lost 4 bases, and 2 bases stayed unmatched. CDR3 length: 13 residues. The CDR3 nucleotides are TGCAGCGTTGAAACAGGGGAGGGAAACACCATATATTTT. Amino acids: CSVETGEGNTIYF.

J is TRBJ2-7 and V is TRBV4-2; TRBD2 agrees at 8 bases. J lost 3 bases, V lost 5 bases, and 15 bases had no gene match. The CDR3 is 17 amino acids. Germline V gene lookup returns CDR1 LGHNA and CDR2 YNFKEQ. The CDR3, as DNA: TGTGCCAGCAGCACGGGGGGGGAGGGGACACGGGACTACGAGCAGTACTTC. It codes for CASSTGGEGTRDYEQYF.

The chain employs TRBV14 and TRBJ1-2; TRBD1 is a possible D gene (5 bases). The CDR3 totals 16 residues. Germline assignment: CDR1 SGHDN and CDR2 FVKESK. The V end lost 5 bases, the J end lost 3 bases, and 19 bases lay between the germline ends. The CDR3 DNA follows: TGTGCCAGCAGCAAGATAAGTTTCAGGGTCGACTATGGCTACACCTTC. Residues: CASSKISFRVDYGYTF.

The gene calls are TRBV7-2 and TRBJ2-7, with TRBD2 matching over 7 bases. With 5 bases clipped from V and 3 bases from J, the junction kept 7 bases outside the gene matches. The CDR3 sequence is 14 residues long. Looked up from germline, CDR1 is SGHTA and CDR2 is FQGNSA. CDR3 sequence reads: CASSPSGTNYEQYF. The CDR3 region has the DNA TGTGCCAGCAGCCCGTCCGGGACTAACTACGAGCAGTACTTC. Looking up the rest from reference TRBV7-2 and TRBJ2-7 gives the full variable domain: GAGVSQSPSNKVTEKGKDVELRCDPISGHTALYWYRQSLGQGLEFLIYFQGNSAPDKSGLPSDRFSAERTGGSVSTLTIQRTQQEDSAVYLCASSPSGTNYEQYFGPGTRLTVT.

This chain links TRBV30 with TRBJ2-1; 14 nucleotides agree with TRBD2. With 3 bases clipped from V and 6 bases from J, the junction kept 7 bases outside the gene matches. Per the germline V gene, CDR1 is GTSNPN and CDR2 is SVGIG (reference sequence). This CDR3 has 16 amino acids. In DNA, the CDR3 is TGTGCCTGGAGCGGCGGGACTAGCGGGAGTATCAATGAGCAGTTCTTC. It yields the protein CAWSGGTSGSINEQFF.

This clone is a singleton in its sample. The chain employs TRBV4-1 and TRBJ2-7; D possibly corresponds to TRBD2 (5 bases). Germline V gene data show CDR1 as MGHRA and CDR2 as YSYEKL. Trimming left V 0 bases short and J 6 bases short, with 15 bases between. The CDR3 runs to 15 residues. The CDR3 reads CASSQDFISGSEQYF. The DNA for the CDR3 is TGCGCCAGCAGCCAAGATTTTATCAGCGGCAGCGAGCAGTACTTC.

The V and J genes are TRBV6-6 and TRBJ2-1; the match to TRBD2 covers 12 bases. The germline gives CDR1 MNHNY, CDR2 SVGAGI (reference sequence). CDR3 length equals 13 residues. V lost 6 bases and J lost 15; bases outside the gene matches: 9. In DNA, the CDR3 is TGTGCCAGCAGCCAACTAGCGGGGGGCTCCCCGTTCTTC. This encodes CASSQLAGGSPFF.

V and J are TRBV7-3 and TRBJ1-1; 7 bases are a match to TRBD1. Unmatched junction bases numbered 6, after V lost 4 bases and J lost 1 base. In germline, CDR1 is SGHTA, CDR2 FQGTGA. The CDR3 contains 15 residues. The CDR3 sequence: CASSSGQAGNTEAFF. The CDR3, as DNA: TGTGCCAGCAGCTCTGGACAGGCAGGGAACACTGAAGCTTTCTTT.

The J gene is TRBJ1-5, the V gene TRBV24-1; D is unresolved. V was trimmed by 3 bases and J by 0 bases, leaving 14 bases between them. Germline V gives CDR1 KGHDR, CDR2 SFDVKD. The CDR3 extends over 17 amino acids. The DNA for the CDR3 is TGTGCCACCAGTGATCGACCGGGGAAATATAGCAATCAGCCCCAGCATTTT. Translation: CATSDRPGKYSNQPQHF.